This passage covers 21 T cell receptor beta chains from one sample sequenced in a study of glioma-infiltrating T cells after dendritic cell vaccination. Clones were read by immunoSEQ multiplex PCR, and TCRdb kept only the in-frame ones, dropping some. The repertoire holds 20,000 or so clones, 79% seen once, with around 36% in the top ten. The sample here was blood, taken before dendritic cell vaccination. The receptors shown here come from a human donor with glioblastoma.

The gene calls are TRBV15 and TRBJ2-7; TRBD1 matches 11 bases. The trim removed 3 bases at V and 5 bases at J, leaving 3 bases unmatched. CDR1 and CDR2 (germline): LNHNV, YYDKDF (reference sequence). This CDR3 is 14 amino acids long. CDR3 in DNA: TGTGCCACCAGCAGCGGACAGGGGGCCAACGAGCAGTACTTC. Its protein product is CATSSGQGANEQYF.

With regard to this clone: Other DNA sequences of this sample code for an identical CDR3. The chain is built from TRBV7-9 and TRBJ1-4, with 9 bases aligning to TRBD1. J lost 6 bases, V lost 5 bases, and 4 bases had no gene match. CDR1 is SEHNR, CDR2 FQNEAQ, per germline (reference sequence). The CDR3 consists of 14 residues. The CDR3 protein is CASSPGQGYEKLFF. The CDR3 DNA reads as TGTGCCAGCAGCCCCGGACAGGGGTATGAAAAACTGTTTTTT.

The chain carries TRBV7-2 and TRBJ2-7, with 11 bases lining up with TRBD1. The CDR3 is 17 residues long. V trimming: 5 bases; J trimming: 7 bases; junction bases outside the gene matches: 16. Germline V gives CDR1 SGHTA, CDR2 FQGNSA. The CDR3 here is CASSPNPGGQGVGEQYF. In DNA form, the CDR3 reads TGTGCCAGCAGCCCAAATCCGGGGGGACAGGGGGTCGGAGAGCAGTACTTC.

The V and J genes are TRBV7-6 and TRBJ1-1, with 10 bases aligning to TRBD1. Germline assignment: CDR1 SGHVS and CDR2 FNYEAQ. V lost 5 bases and J lost 4; bases outside the gene matches: 10. There are 16 residues in the CDR3. CDR3 sequence reads: CASSPPGQGFATEAFF. The CDR3 DNA follows: TGTGCCAGCAGCCCTCCGGGACAGGGGTTCGCCACTGAAGCTTTCTTT.

This clone showed up just once. The J gene is TRBJ2-7, the V gene TRBV7-3; D might be TRBD2 (6 bases). CDR1 and CDR2 from the germline V gene are SGHTA and FQGTGA. V was trimmed by 5 bases and J by 7 bases, leaving 15 bases between them. The CDR3 spans 13 residues. The CDR3 loop reads CASSPGDAEEQYF. CDR3 DNA sequence: TGTGCCAGCAGCCCGGGGGACGCCGAAGAGCAGTACTTC.

The rearrangement joins TRBV18 to TRBJ2-1, with 8 positions matching TRBD2. Germline CDR1 and CDR2: KGHSH and LQKENI. The CDR3 is 14 residues long. Unmatched junction bases numbered 0, after V lost 2 bases and J lost 3 bases. The CDR3 is CASSPAGGYNEQFF. As DNA, the CDR3 is TGTGCCAGCTCACCAGCGGGAGGCTACAATGAGCAGTTCTTC.

This clone has a single count. V is TRBV10-3 and J is TRBJ2-7; the D is unclear. Per germline, CDR1 ENHRY and CDR2 SYGVKD. The CDR3 extends over 13 amino acids. Trimming removed 5 bases at V and 5 bases at J, with 13 bases between. The CDR3 is CAISPPGKNEQYF. As DNA, the CDR3 is TGTGCCATCAGTCCCCCAGGCAAGAACGAGCAGTACTTC.

This chain links TRBV7-7 with TRBJ2-3; the D is unclear. The CDR3 has 14 amino acids. The germline V gene encodes CDR1 SSHAT and CDR2 FNYEAQ (reference sequence). V was trimmed by 5 bases and J by 0 bases, leaving 9 bases between them. The CDR3 reads CASSHIQSTDTQYF. DNA of the CDR3: TGTGCCAGCAGCCATATTCAGAGCACAGATACGCAGTATTTT.

The gene calls are TRBV12-5 and TRBJ2-2; D is undetermined. Per the germline V gene, CDR1 is LGHNT and CDR2 is FRNRAP. The CDR3 has 13 amino acids. V was pared by 2 bases and J by 7 bases, with 8 bases between. DNA for the CDR3: TGTGCTAGTGGTTTGCTACTGCTCGGGGAGCTGTTTTTT. Protein product: CASGLLLLGELFF.

V usage is TRBV2 and J usage is TRBJ1-1, with D perhaps TRBD1 (6 bases). The germline V gene has CDR1 SNHLY and CDR2 FYNNEI. The CDR3 loop spans 14 amino acids. Deletions cut 7 bases from V and 5 bases from J, with 17 bases between. The CDR3 sequence is CASTGTKRDTEAFF. As DNA, the CDR3 is TGTGCCAGCACCGGGACAAAACGGGATACTGAAGCTTTCTTT.

The chain employs TRBV11-2 and TRBJ2-7, with 7 bases matching TRBD2. Germline lookup yields CDR1 SGHAT and CDR2 FQNNGV. The V gene end was trimmed by 0 bases and the J gene end by 3 bases; junction bases not matched to a gene: 8. CDR3 length equals 16 residues. CDR3 sequence (DNA): TGTGCCAGCAGCTTAGAGGGTGGGCGGGGGTACTACGAGCAGTACTTC. This encodes CASSLEGGRGYYEQYF.

The table lists this clone with a few counts. This chain joins TRBV27 and TRBJ1-1; D might be TRBD1 (6 bases). Germline-derived CDR1 and CDR2 are MNHEY and SMNVEV (reference sequence). V gave up 5 bases and J gave up 1 base, with 17 bases separating them. This CDR3 is built from 16 residues. This CDR3 is CASSTTGWGQNTEAFF. CDR3 nucleotide sequence: TGTGCCAGCAGTACTACAGGGTGGGGGCAGAACACTGAAGCTTTCTTT.

The chain couples TRBV9 to TRBJ2-7; the D gene is possibly TRBD2 (7 bases). The length of the CDR3 is 14 residues. The germline gives CDR1 SGDLS, CDR2 YYNGEE. V was shortened by 0 bases and J by 6 bases, with 13 bases between the two germline ends. CDR3 nucleotide sequence: TGTGCCAGCAGCGTAGCGCCGGGGGGCGGCGAGCAGTACTTC. Translating gives CASSVAPGGGEQYF.

The chain joins TRBV18 to TRBJ2-7; TRBD1 aligns across 9 bases. This CDR3 spans 16 amino acids. Germline CDR1 reads KGHSH; CDR2 reads LQKENI. V gave up 3 bases and J gave up 4 bases; unmatched junction bases: 10. The CDR3 nucleotides read TGTGCCAGCTCACCTGCCGGGACAGGGAACTCATACGAGCAGTACTTC. Protein: CASSPAGTGNSYEQYF.

The chain couples TRBV28 to TRBJ2-3; possible D gene TRBD1, 5 bases. CDR3 size: 14 residues. CDR1 is MDHEN, CDR2 SYDVKM, per germline. Trimming removed 5 bases from V and 3 bases from J, with 12 bases in between. The CDR3 is CASSPRQGTDTQYF. The CDR3 DNA reads TGTGCCAGCAGTCCCAGGCAGGGAACAGATACGCAGTATTTT.

The rearrangement links TRBV4-2 to TRBJ2-7; TRBD2 might be the D (5 bases). Germline V gene sequence: CDR1 LGHNA, CDR2 YNFKEQ. The length of the CDR3 is 15 residues. V was pared by 0 bases and J by 1 base, with 10 bases between. In DNA, the CDR3 is TGTGCCAGCAGCCAAGAACTAGTAGGTTCCTACGAGCAGTACTTC. It translates to CASSQELVGSYEQYF.

This clone was detected only a few times. The chain uses TRBV11-1 and TRBJ2-5, with 9 bases matching TRBD2. With the DNA end fitting TRBJ2-7 better, the J assignment may be wrong. The CDR3 runs 14 residues. The germline V gene encodes CDR1 SGHAT and CDR2 FQDESV (reference sequence). DNA of the CDR3: TGTGCCAGCAGCTTACGAGCGGGGGGTTACGAGCAGTACTTC. Amino acid sequence: CASSLRAGGYEQYF.

The chain combines TRBV14 with TRBJ1-2; perhaps TRBD1 as D (5 bases). The CDR3 spans 16 residues. The V gene's germline CDR1 is SGHDN and CDR2 FVKESK. Trimming stripped 5 bases from V and 3 bases from J, with 19 bases between. CDR3: CASSSRVGAAYYGYTF. In nucleotides, the CDR3 is TGTGCCAGCAGCTCCAGGGTTGGGGCCGCCTACTATGGCTACACCTTC.

The gene calls are TRBV11-3 and TRBJ2-1; perhaps TRBD2 as D (6 bases). V was cut by 5 bases and J by 7 bases, with 24 bases left in between. The germline CDR1 and CDR2 sequences are SGHNT and YENEEA. The CDR3 spans 17 residues. DNA of the CDR3: TGTGCCAGCAGCCCGGAGGGGTCCGGGCCTGATGAGAATGAGCAGTTCTTC. It is translated as CASSPEGSGPDENEQFF.

This clone was seen only a few times. This sequence joins TRBV19 and TRBJ2-7, with 7 bases matching TRBD1. After removal of 3 bases from V and 2 bases from J, the junction contained 4 bases not matched to a gene. The length of the CDR3 is 14 residues. Germline lookup yields CDR1 LNHDA and CDR2 SQIVND (reference sequence). CDR3 sequence: CASSILGQAYEQYF. The DNA for the CDR3 is TGTGCCAGTAGTATTTTAGGACAGGCCTACGAGCAGTACTTC.

The chain combines TRBV13 with TRBJ2-1, with 8 bases matching TRBD2. The CDR3 is 16 amino acids. Trimming cost V 6 bases and J 0 bases; bases outside gene matches: 7. From germline, CDR1 is PRHDT and CDR2 FYEKMQ (reference sequence). Here the CDR3 reads CASSHSGASSYNEQFF. Here the CDR3 DNA reads TGTGCCAGCAGTCATAGCGGGGCAAGCTCCTACAATGAGCAGTTCTTC.